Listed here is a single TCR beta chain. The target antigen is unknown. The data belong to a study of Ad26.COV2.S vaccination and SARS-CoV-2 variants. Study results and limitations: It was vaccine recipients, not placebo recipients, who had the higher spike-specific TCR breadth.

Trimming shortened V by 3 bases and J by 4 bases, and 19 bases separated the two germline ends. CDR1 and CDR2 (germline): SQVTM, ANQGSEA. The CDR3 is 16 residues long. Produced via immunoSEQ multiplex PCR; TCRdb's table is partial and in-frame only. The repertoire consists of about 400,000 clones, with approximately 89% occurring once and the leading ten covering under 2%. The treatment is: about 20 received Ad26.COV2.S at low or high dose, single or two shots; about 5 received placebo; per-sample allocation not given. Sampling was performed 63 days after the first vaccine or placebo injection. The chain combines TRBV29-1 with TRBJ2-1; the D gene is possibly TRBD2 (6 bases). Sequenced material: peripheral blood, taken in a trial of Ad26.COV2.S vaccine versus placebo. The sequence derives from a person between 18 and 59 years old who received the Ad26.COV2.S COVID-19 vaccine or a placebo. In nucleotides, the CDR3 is TGCAGCGTTGAGGTTTCGGGGGTCTCGACTTACAATGAGCAGTTCTTC. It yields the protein CSVEVSGVSTYNEQFF.